The 2 T cell receptor beta chains in this list originate from one sample, sequenced in a study of T cells in Graves' hyperthyroidism and ophthalmopathy. Amplified TCR beta CDR3 regions derived from RNA transcripts. A first-round RT-PCR of the TCR CDR3 used the HTBI primer set. TCRdb reprocessed the multiplex PCR reads via MiXCR and lists one record per CDR3 protein. This sample has hundreds of thousands of distinct CDR3 sequences, with roughly a third found just once. Sequences were obtained from blood. The receptor set was obtained from a woman in her forties with Graves' hyperthyroidism.

V is TRBV2 and J is TRBJ1-5; 7 bases line up with TRBD1. Germline V lookup: CDR1 SNHLY, CDR2 FYNNEI. V was clipped by 8 bases and J by 3 bases; unmatched bases: 7. The CDR3 sequence is 14 residues long. CDR3 in amino acids: CASGPTGNNQPQHF. DNA of the CDR3: TGTGCCAGCGGCCCGACAGGGAACAATCAGCCCCAGCATTTT.

This clonotype was recorded many times. The chain is built from TRBV10-3 and TRBJ1-1; no firm D call. The CDR3 is 15 amino acids. Germline CDR1 reads ENHRY; CDR2 reads SYGVKD. With 7 bases removed from V and 0 bases from J, the gap between germline ends came to 15 bases. The CDR3 nucleotides are TGTGCCATCACCTCACACGGGCCCCTGAACACTGAAGCTTTCTTT. This sequence encodes CAITSHGPLNTEAFF.